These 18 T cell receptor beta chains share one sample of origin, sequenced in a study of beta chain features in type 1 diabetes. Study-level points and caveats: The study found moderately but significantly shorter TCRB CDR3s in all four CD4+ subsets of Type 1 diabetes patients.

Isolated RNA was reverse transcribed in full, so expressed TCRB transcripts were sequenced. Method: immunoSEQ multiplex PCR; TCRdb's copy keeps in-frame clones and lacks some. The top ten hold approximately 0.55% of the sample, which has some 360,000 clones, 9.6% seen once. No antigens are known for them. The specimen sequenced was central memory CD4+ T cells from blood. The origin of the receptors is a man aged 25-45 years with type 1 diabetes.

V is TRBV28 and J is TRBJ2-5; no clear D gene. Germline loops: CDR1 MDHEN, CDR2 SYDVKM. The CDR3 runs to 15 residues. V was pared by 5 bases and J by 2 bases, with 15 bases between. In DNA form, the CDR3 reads TGTGCCAGCAGTAACCCCTCTAGTCGTCAAGAGACCCAGTACTTC. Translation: CASSNPSSRQETQYF. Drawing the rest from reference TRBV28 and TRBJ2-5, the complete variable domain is DVKVTQSSRYLVKRTGEKVFLECVQDMDHENMFWYRQDPGLGLRLIYFSYDVKMKEKGDIPEGYSVSREKKERFSLILESASTNQTSMYLCASSNPSSRQETQYFGPGTRLLVL.

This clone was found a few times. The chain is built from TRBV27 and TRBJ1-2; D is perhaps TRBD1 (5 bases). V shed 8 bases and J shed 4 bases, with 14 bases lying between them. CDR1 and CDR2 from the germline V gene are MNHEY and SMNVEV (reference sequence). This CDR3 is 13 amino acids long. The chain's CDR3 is CASRGTASYGYTF. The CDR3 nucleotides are TGTGCCAGCCGAGGGACGGCCTCCTATGGCTACACCTTC.

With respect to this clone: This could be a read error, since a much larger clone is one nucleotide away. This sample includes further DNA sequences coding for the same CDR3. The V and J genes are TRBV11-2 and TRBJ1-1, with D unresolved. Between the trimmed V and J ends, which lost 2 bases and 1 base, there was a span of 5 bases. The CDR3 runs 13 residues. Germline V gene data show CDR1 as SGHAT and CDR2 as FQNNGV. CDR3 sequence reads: CASSLSENTEAFF. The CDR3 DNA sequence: TGTGCCAGCAGCTTATCAGAGAACACTGAAGCTTTCTTT.

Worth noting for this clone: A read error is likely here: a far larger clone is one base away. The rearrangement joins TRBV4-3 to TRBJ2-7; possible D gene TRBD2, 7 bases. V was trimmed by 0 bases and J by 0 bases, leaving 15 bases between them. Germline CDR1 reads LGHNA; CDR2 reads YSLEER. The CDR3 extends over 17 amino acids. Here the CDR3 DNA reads TGCGCCAGCAGCCAAGATCAAGGGGGGGGCTTCTCCTACGAGCAGTACTTC. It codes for CASSQDQGGGFSYEQYF.

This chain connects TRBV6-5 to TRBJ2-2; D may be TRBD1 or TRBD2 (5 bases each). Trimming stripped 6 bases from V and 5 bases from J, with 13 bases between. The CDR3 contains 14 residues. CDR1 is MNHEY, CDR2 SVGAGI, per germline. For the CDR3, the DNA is TGTGCCAGCAGCCGAGGGGAAGCGACCGGGGAGCTGTTTTTT. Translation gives CASSRGEATGELFF.

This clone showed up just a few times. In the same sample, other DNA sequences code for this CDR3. The CDR3 DNA is TGTGCCAGCAGTTACTCGAGCGGAAACCCCTACGAGCAGTACTTC. Protein product: CASSYSSGNPYEQYF. The gene calls are TRBV6-6 and TRBJ2-7; perhaps TRBD2 as D (5 bases). Germline loops: CDR1 MNHNY, CDR2 SVGAGI (reference sequence). V shed 0 bases and J shed 2 bases, with 11 bases lying between them. This CDR3 is built from 15 residues.

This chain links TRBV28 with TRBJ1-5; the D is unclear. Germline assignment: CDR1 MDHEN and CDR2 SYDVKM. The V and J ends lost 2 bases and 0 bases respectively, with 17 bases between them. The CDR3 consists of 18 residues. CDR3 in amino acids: CASSLTTHGRHSNQPQHF. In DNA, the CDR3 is TGTGCCAGCAGTTTAACCACACACGGACGGCATAGCAATCAGCCCCAGCATTTT. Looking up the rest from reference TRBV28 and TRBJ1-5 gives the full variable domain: DVKVTQSSRYLVKRTGEKVFLECVQDMDHENMFWYRQDPGLGLRLIYFSYDVKMKEKGDIPEGYSVSREKKERFSLILESASTNQTSMYLCASSLTTHGRHSNQPQHFGDGTRLSIL.

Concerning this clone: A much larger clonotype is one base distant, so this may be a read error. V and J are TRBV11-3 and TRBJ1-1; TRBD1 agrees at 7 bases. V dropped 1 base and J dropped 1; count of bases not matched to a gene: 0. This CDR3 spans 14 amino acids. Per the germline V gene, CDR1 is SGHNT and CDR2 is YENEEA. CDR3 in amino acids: CASSLAGGNTEAFF. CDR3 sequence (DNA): TGTGCCAGCAGCTTAGCAGGGGGGAACACTGAAGCTTTCTTT.

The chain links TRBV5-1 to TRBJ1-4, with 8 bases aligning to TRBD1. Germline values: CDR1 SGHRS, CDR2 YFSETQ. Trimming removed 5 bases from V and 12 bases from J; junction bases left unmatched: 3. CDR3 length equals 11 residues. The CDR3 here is CASRDRGQLFF. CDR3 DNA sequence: TGCGCCAGCAGAGACAGGGGACAACTGTTTTTT.

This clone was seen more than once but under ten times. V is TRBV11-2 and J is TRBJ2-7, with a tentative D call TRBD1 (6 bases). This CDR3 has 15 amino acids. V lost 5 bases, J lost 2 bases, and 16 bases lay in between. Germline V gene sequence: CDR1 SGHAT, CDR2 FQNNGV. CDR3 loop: CASSLTGIRPYEQYF. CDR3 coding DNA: TGTGCCAGCAGCCTTACAGGGATTCGCCCCTACGAGCAGTACTTC.

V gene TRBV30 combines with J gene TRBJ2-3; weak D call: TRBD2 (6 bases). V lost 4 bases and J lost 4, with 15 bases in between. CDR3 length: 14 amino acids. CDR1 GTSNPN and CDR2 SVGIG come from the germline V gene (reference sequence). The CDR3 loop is CAWTGTSIADTQYF. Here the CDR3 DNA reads TGTGCCTGGACCGGAACTAGCATAGCAGATACGCAGTATTTT.

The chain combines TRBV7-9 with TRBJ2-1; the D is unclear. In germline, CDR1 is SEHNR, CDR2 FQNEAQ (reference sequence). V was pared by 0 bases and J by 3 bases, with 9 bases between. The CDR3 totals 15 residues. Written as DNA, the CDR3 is TGTGCCAGCAGCTTAGCTCTTACATTCTACAATGAGCAGTTCTTC. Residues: CASSLALTFYNEQFF.

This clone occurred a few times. DNA of the CDR3: TGTGCCTGGAGTGTGGGGGTATACAGGGGCGCTAAGTCTGGAAACACCATATATTTT. Protein: CAWSVGVYRGAKSGNTIYF. J is TRBJ1-3 and V is TRBV30; TRBD1 agrees at 7 bases. CDR3 size: 19 residues. Germline V gene lookup returns CDR1 GTSNPN and CDR2 SVGIG (reference sequence). The V segment lost 0 bases and the J segment 1 base; nucleotides outside the gene matches: 15. Looking up the rest from reference TRBV30 and TRBJ1-3 gives the full variable domain: SQTIHQWPATLVQPVGSPLSLECTVEGTSNPNLYWYRQAAGRGLQLLFYSVGIGQISSEVPQNLSASRPQDRQFILSSKKLLLSDSGFYLCAWSVGVYRGAKSGNTIYFGEGSWLTVV.

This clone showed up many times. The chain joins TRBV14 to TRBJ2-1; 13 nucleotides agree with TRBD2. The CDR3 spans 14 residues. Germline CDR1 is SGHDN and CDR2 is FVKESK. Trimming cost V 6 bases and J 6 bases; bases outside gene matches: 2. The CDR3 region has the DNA TGTGCCAGCAGACGACTAGCGGGGGGCAATGAGCAGTTCTTC. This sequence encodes CASRRLAGGNEQFF.

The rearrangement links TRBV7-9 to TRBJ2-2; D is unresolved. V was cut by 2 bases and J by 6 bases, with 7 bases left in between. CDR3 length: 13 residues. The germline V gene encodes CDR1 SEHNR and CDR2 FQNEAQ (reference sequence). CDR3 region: CASSLLRSGELFF. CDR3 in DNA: TGTGCCAGCAGCTTACTCCGGTCCGGGGAGCTGTTTTTT.

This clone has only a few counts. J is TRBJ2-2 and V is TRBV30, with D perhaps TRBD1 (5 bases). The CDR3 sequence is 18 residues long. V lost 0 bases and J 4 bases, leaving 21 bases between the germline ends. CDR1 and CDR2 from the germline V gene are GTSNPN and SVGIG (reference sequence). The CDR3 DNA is TGTGCCTGGAGTGTAGGGGTCTACAGGTCGATCGCCACCGGGGAGCTGTTTTTT. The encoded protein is CAWSVGVYRSIATGELFF.

The CDR3 coding sequence is TGTGCCAGCAGCTTTTCGGGATACCCGCGACAGCCCCGAAATGAAAAACTGTTTTTT. It encodes CASSFSGYPRQPRNEKLFF. The chain links TRBV7-9 to TRBJ1-4; TRBD1 might be the D (5 bases). Germline V lookup: CDR1 SEHNR, CDR2 FQNEAQ (reference sequence). Trimming took off 3 bases at V and 5 bases at J, with 25 bases between the two ends. CDR3 length: 19 residues.

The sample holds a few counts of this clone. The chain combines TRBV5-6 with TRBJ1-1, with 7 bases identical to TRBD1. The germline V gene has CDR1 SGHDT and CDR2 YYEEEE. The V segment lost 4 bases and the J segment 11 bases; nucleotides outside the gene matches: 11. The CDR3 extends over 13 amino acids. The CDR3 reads CASSLGQLDVAFF. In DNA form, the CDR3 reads TGTGCCAGCAGCCTGGGACAGTTGGATGTGGCTTTCTTT.